Below are 27 T cell receptor beta chains sequenced from a single sample in a study of T cell repertoires in cytomegalovirus infection. TCRdb re-called the reads with MiXCR, one entry per CDR3 protein. The profile shows approximately 500,000 distinct CDR3 sequences, approximately 15% of them singletons. The source material was CD8+ T cells from PBMCs. All receptors derive from a human donor in good health (CMV status not recorded). Some clones in this sample may be carry-over from other donors' samples.

This clonotype was recorded many times. The chain couples TRBV20-1 to TRBJ2-3, with D unclear. Germline V gene sequence: CDR1 DFQATT, CDR2 SNEGSKA (reference sequence). The CDR3 is 13 residues long. The ends were cut back, 3 bases at V and 0 bases at J, with 7 bases in the middle. DNA for the CDR3: TGCAGTGCTAGTTTGACTAGCACAGATACGCAGTATTTT. Its protein product is CSASLTSTDTQYF.

The chain employs TRBV29-1 and TRBJ1-2; 10 nucleotides align to TRBD1. Germline lookup yields CDR1 SQVTM and CDR2 ANQGSEA. This CDR3 comprises 14 residues. The trim removed 4 bases at V and 2 bases at J, leaving 4 bases unmatched. CDR3 DNA: TGCAGCGTTGGTCGACAGGGGGCGAACTATGGCTACACCTTC. This translates into CSVGRQGANYGYTF.

This clonotype was recorded at least ten times. The rearrangement links TRBV7-9 to TRBJ2-7; 12 positions match TRBD1. This CDR3 has 17 amino acids. The germline V gene has CDR1 SEHNR and CDR2 FQNEAQ (reference sequence). With 5 bases clipped from V and 4 bases from J, the junction kept 12 bases outside the gene matches. CDR3 sequence (DNA): TGTGCCAGCAGCCCCCGACTTCCGGGACAGGGGGCTTACGAGCAGTACTTC. It is translated as CASSPRLPGQGAYEQYF.

This clonotype was picked up many times. V is TRBV6-5 and J is TRBJ2-2; 14 bases are shared with TRBD2. CDR1 is MNHEY, CDR2 SVGAGI, per germline. The CDR3 totals 19 residues. Unmatched junction bases numbered 7, after V lost 4 bases and J lost 0 bases. The CDR3 sequence: CASSSRLAGGGPNTGELFF. In DNA, the CDR3 is TGTGCCAGCAGTTCCCGACTAGCGGGAGGGGGGCCGAACACCGGGGAGCTGTTTTTT.

The sample holds many counts of this clonotype. The gene calls are TRBV4-1 and TRBJ2-7; 7 bases are shared with TRBD2. The germline V gene encodes CDR1 MGHRA and CDR2 YSYEKL. The CDR3 extends over 15 amino acids. The V and J ends lost 4 bases and 3 bases, in that order; junction bases with no gene match: 9. The CDR3 loop is CASSPVGTTIYEQYF. The CDR3 region has the DNA TGCGCCAGCAGCCCTGTAGGGACTACAATCTACGAGCAGTACTTC.

The chain couples TRBV11-3 to TRBJ2-3; 8 bases map to TRBD1. This CDR3 is 15 amino acids long. V lost 5 bases, J lost 1 base, and 5 bases stayed unmatched. The V gene's germline CDR1 is SGHNT and CDR2 YENEEA. In nucleotides, the CDR3 is TGTGCCAGCAGCCCCCCGGGACAGGGCACAGATACGCAGTATTTT. Encoded protein: CASSPPGQGTDTQYF. The full variable domain, completed using reference TRBV11-3 and TRBJ2-3, is EAGVVQSPRYKIIEKKQPVAFWCNPISGHNTLYWYLQNLGQGPELLIRYENEEAVDDSQLPKDRFSAERLKGVDSTLKIQPAELGDSAVYLCASSPPGQGTDTQYFGPGTRLTVL.

This clonotype was seen more than once but under ten times. The chain carries TRBV27 and TRBJ2-7; D might be TRBD1 (7 bases). Germline CDR1 is MNHEY and CDR2 is SMNVEV (reference sequence). This CDR3 contains 14 residues. The V end was cut by 3 bases, the J end by 2 bases, with 11 bases between. The CDR3 protein is CASSFRGATYEQYF. CDR3 nucleotides: TGTGCCAGCAGTTTCAGGGGGGCCACCTACGAGCAGTACTTC.

CDR3 in DNA: TGTGCCAGCAGTGAAGCGACTCTCGGCGGTCACAATGAGCAGTTCTTC. This gives the protein CASSEATLGGHNEQFF. The chain links TRBV6-1 to TRBJ2-1; D ambiguous. The V end was cut by 0 bases, the J end by 5 bases, with 14 bases between. CDR3 length: 16 amino acids. The V gene's germline CDR1 is MNHNS and CDR2 SASEGT.

In this sample, this clonotype turned up a few times. One junction end disagrees with the germline gene, perhaps due to a read error. This rearrangement joins TRBV4-1 to TRBJ1-1; D unclear. Germline assignment: CDR1 MGHRA and CDR2 YSYEKL. The CDR3 runs to 13 residues. The CDR3 DNA reads as TGTGCCAGCAGCCAAGGGATCGGGAGTGAAGCTTTCTTT. Translated: CASSQGIGSEAFF.

This clonotype occurred a few times. The chain recombines TRBV12-3 or TRBV12-4 with TRBJ2-3, with 11 nucleotides matching TRBD2. This CDR3 has 17 residues. The junction had 12 bases not matched to a gene; V was cut back by 6 bases and J by 4 bases. CDR3 region: CASRPTIAGGHADTQYF. The CDR3 bases are TGTGCCAGCAGACCCACAATAGCGGGGGGGCACGCAGATACGCAGTATTTT.

The V and J genes are TRBV18 and TRBJ2-2, with 9 bases that match TRBD2. The CDR3 is 18 residues long. The junction had 10 bases not matched to a gene; V was cut back by 1 base and J by 4 bases. The V gene's germline CDR1 is KGHSH and CDR2 LQKENI. In nucleotides, the CDR3 is TGTGCCAGCTCACCACGGTTAGGAGCGGGAGGACTCACCGGGGAGCTGTTTTTT. Its translation is CASSPRLGAGGLTGELFF.

There are many counts of this clonotype. J is TRBJ2-3 and V is TRBV12-3 or TRBV12-4; 12 bases map to TRBD2. The CDR3 covers 16 residues. With 6 bases clipped from V and 3 bases from J, the junction kept 7 bases outside the gene matches. This CDR3 reads CASSTSSGGATDTQYF. The CDR3 DNA reads as TGTGCCAGCAGCACCTCTAGCGGGGGGGCTACAGATACGCAGTATTTT.

Many counts were recorded for this clonotype. CDR3 nucleotide sequence: TGTGCCAGCAGCTTTTCTACAGGGGGCATGGTGAACACTGAAGCTTTCTTT. It specifies CASSFSTGGMVNTEAFF. This chain connects TRBV11-2 to TRBJ1-1, with TRBD1 matching 9 bases. This CDR3 has 17 residues. CDR1 and CDR2 from the germline V gene are SGHAT and FQNNGV. The J segment lost 0 bases and the V segment lost 3 bases, leaving 8 bases of the junction unmatched.

V usage is TRBV9 and J usage is TRBJ2-7, with a possible D match to TRBD1 (8 bases). The V and J ends lost 4 bases and 1 base respectively, with 15 bases between them. The CDR3 length is 15 residues. Germline V gives CDR1 SGDLS, CDR2 YYNGEE. CDR3 sequence: CASSSTGGASYEQYF. In nucleotides, the CDR3 is TGTGCCAGCAGCTCAACAGGGGGGGCTTCCTACGAGCAGTACTTC.

This clonotype turned up a few times. V gene TRBV29-1 combines with J gene TRBJ1-2; D not resolved. Between the trimmed V and J ends, which lost 4 bases and 5 bases, there was a span of 11 bases. Germline CDR1 is SQVTM and CDR2 is ANQGSEA. This CDR3 has 12 amino acids. The CDR3 spells CSVGGKKYGYTF. The CDR3 bases are TGCAGCGTTGGCGGGAAGAAGTATGGCTACACCTTC.

There are a few counts of this clonotype. This chain joins TRBV27 and TRBJ2-3, with 7 bases that match TRBD1. In germline, CDR1 is MNHEY, CDR2 SMNVEV (reference sequence). Trimming removed 5 bases from V and 3 bases from J; junction bases left unmatched: 8. This CDR3 is 15 amino acids long. CDR3 residues: CASSPRGRVTDTQYF. CDR3 DNA sequence: TGTGCCAGCAGTCCTAGGGGGCGGGTAACAGATACGCAGTATTTT.

The V gene is TRBV4-1, the J gene TRBJ2-7; D not certain. The CDR3 runs 14 residues. Germline CDR1 reads MGHRA; CDR2 reads YSYEKL. The V end lost 4 bases, the J end lost 6 bases, and 16 bases lay between the germline ends. CDR3 sequence: CASSPAVSLCEQYF. The CDR3 bases are TGCGCCAGCAGCCCCGCCGTAAGTCTTTGCGAGCAGTACTTC.

To note about this clonotype: Given a much more abundant clone one base away, this may be a read error. The chain links TRBV2 to TRBJ2-7; D is uncertain. The germline CDR1 and CDR2 sequences are SNHLY and FYNNEI. This CDR3 contains 10 residues. The CDR3 nucleotides read TGTCCCAGCATATCCTACGAGCAGTACTTC. Amino acid sequence: CPSISYEQYF.

This clonotype appeared many times. CDR3 sequence (DNA): TGTGCCAGCACCCCCCCGGGACAGGGTACATCTGGGGCCAACGTCCTGACTTTC. Translation gives CASTPPGQGTSGANVLTF. This chain uses TRBV6-2 or TRBV6-3 with TRBJ2-6; 9 nucleotides agree with TRBD1. This CDR3 spans 18 amino acids. Germline V gene lookup returns CDR1 MNHEY and CDR2 SVGEGT. The trim removed 7 bases at V and 1 base at J, leaving 11 bases unmatched.

With respect to this clonotype: This CDR3 is missing its conserved last phenylalanine or tryptophan, likely due to a read error. The rearrangement uses TRBV7-6 and TRBJ1-3, with 7 bases fitting TRBD1. Germline CDR1 and CDR2: SGHVS and FNYEAQ. This CDR3 spans 15 amino acids. The ends lost 5 bases at V and 4 bases at J; junction bases unmatched: 8. The CDR3 region has the DNA TGTGCCAGCAGCCCCAGACAGGGCCAAGGAAACACCATATATTTA. Amino acids: CASSPRQGQGNTIYL.

This clonotype came up many times. The chain carries TRBV7-3 and TRBJ1-2; no clear D gene. Trimming stripped 4 bases from V and 1 base from J, with 13 bases between. Germline V gene lookup returns CDR1 SGHTA and CDR2 FQGTGA. CDR3 length: 15 residues. This chain's CDR3 is CASSSLSRLNYGYTF. The CDR3 DNA is TGTGCCAGCAGCTCCCTAAGTAGGCTTAACTATGGCTACACCTTC.

This clonotype showed up just a few times. This chain joins TRBV11-2 and TRBJ1-3; possible D gene TRBD1, 6 bases. Trimming left V 4 bases short and J 1 base short, with 23 bases between. The CDR3 covers 19 residues. Germline V gives CDR1 SGHAT, CDR2 FQNNGV. CDR3 nucleotides: TGTGCCAGCAGCTCCCGCGACCCCCAACAGGGTGGATCTGGAAACACCATATATTTT. This gives the protein CASSSRDPQQGGSGNTIYF. Full variable domain (remainder filled in from reference TRBV11-2 and TRBJ1-3): EAGVAQSPRYKIIEKRQSVAFWCNPISGHATLYWYQQILGQGPKLLIQFQNNGVVDDSQLPKDRFSAERLKGVDSTLKIQPAKLEDSAVYLCASSSRDPQQGGSGNTIYFGEGSWLTVV.

This clonotype was seen at least ten times. The V and J genes are TRBV7-9 and TRBJ2-7, with D perhaps matching TRBD1 (6 bases). There are 14 residues in the CDR3. V was pared by 5 bases and J by 0 bases, with 11 bases between. Germline loops: CDR1 SEHNR, CDR2 FQNEAQ (reference sequence). The CDR3 reads CASSGEDSSYEQYF. The CDR3 DNA reads TGTGCCAGCAGCGGAGAGGACAGCTCCTACGAGCAGTACTTC.

A remark on this clonotype: Lacking the conserved final phenylalanine or tryptophan, this CDR3 likely reflects a read error. No DNA is shown, since the ends of the CDR3 on it are uncertain; the CDR3 is the one TCRdb lists. The chain carries TRBV2 and TRBJ1-2. Germline CDR1 reads SNHLY; CDR2 reads FYNNEI. 12 amino acids form the CDR3, both terminal residues included. This CDR3 is CASSEALFDLHS.

The chain uses TRBV29-1 and TRBJ2-7; no definite D call. The CDR3 contains 11 residues. Germline CDR1 reads SQVTM; CDR2 reads ANQGSEA. Trimming pared 0 bases from V and 5 bases from J, leaving 5 bases between. The DNA for the CDR3 is TGCAGCGTTGAAGAAAGCGACGAGCAGTACTTC. This encodes CSVEESDEQYF.

This clonotype has more than one count but fewer than ten. This chain connects TRBV29-1 to TRBJ2-4, with a weak D call TRBD1 (5 bases). The CDR3 consists of 15 residues. Trimming pared 2 bases from V and 0 bases from J, leaving 11 bases between. Germline V gene data show CDR1 as SQVTM and CDR2 as ANQGSEA. Here the CDR3 DNA reads TGCAGCGTTGAAAAACAGGTCCTAGCCAAAAACATTCAGTACTTC. Its translation is CSVEKQVLAKNIQYF.

The CDR3 nucleotides read TGTGCCAGCACCCCGGCCGACTCCTACGAGCAGTACTTC. Residues: CASTPADSYEQYF. This sequence joins TRBV5-4 and TRBJ2-7, with D unclear. The germline V gene encodes CDR1 SGHNT and CDR2 YYREEE (reference sequence). This CDR3 is 13 amino acids long. Between the trimmed V and J ends, which lost 6 bases and 0 bases, there was a span of 10 bases. Variable domain in full (rest from reference TRBV5-4 and TRBJ2-7): ETGVTQSPTHLIKTRGQQVTLRCSSQSGHNTVSWYQQALGQGPQFIFQYYREEENGRGNFPPRFSGLQFPNYSSELNVNALELDDSALYLCASTPADSYEQYFGPGTRLTVT.